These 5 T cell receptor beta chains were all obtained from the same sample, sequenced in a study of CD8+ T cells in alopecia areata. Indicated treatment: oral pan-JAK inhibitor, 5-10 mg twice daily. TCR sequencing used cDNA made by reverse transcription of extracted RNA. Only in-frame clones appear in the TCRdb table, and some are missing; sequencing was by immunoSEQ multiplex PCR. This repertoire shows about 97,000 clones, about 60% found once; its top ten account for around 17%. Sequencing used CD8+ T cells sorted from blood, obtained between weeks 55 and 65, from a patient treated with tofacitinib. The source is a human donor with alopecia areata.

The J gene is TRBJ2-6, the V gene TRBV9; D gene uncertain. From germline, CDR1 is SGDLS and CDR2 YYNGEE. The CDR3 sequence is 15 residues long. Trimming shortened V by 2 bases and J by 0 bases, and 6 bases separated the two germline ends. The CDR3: CASSVPRSGANVLTF. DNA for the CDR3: TGTGCCAGCAGCGTCCCCCGCTCTGGGGCCAACGTCCTGACTTTC.

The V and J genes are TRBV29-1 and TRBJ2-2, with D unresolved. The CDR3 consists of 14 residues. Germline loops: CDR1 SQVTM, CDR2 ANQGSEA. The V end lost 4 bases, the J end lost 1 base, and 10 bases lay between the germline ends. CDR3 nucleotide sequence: TGCAGCGTTGTGAATACAGAGAACACCGGGGAGCTGTTTTTT. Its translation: CSVVNTENTGELFF.

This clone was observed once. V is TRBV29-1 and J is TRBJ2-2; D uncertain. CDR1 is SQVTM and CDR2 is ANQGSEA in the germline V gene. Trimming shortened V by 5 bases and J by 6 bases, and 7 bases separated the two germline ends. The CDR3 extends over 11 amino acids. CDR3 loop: CSVMVAGELFF. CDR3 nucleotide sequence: TGCAGCGTTATGGTCGCCGGGGAGCTGTTTTTT.

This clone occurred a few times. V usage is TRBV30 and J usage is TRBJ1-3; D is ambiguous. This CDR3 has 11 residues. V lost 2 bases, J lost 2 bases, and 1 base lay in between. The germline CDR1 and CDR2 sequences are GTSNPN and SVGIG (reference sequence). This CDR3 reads CAWSTGNTIYF. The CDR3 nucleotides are TGTGCCTGGAGTACTGGAAACACCATATATTTT.

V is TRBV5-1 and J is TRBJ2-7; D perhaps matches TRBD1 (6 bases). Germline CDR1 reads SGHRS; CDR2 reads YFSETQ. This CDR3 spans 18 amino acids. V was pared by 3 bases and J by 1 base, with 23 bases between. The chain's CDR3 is CASSSWAQDRRTSYEQYF. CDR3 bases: TGCGCCAGCAGCTCATGGGCCCAAGACAGGCGGACATCCTACGAGCAGTACTTC. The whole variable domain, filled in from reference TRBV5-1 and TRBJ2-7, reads KAGVTQTPRYLIKTRGQQVTLSCSPISGHRSVSWYQQTPGQGLQFLFEYFSETQRNKGNFPGRFSGRQFSNSRSEMNVSTLELGDSALYLCASSSWAQDRRTSYEQYFGPGTRLTVT.